This T cell receptor (beta chain) was found in a study of shared clonotypes between healthy human individuals. Notes on the study in general: Larger estimated richness was generally seen in naive subsets than in memory subsets.

The CDR3 runs to 16 residues. Germline V gene sequence: CDR1 KGHSH, CDR2 LQKENI. Comments on this clone: Its antigen is not known. A read error may be the cause here, since a much bigger clone is one base away.

Sequencing used immunoSEQ multiplex PCR; TCRdb keeps in-frame clones, though not all of them. This sample carries just over 2,000,000 clones, roughly 96% of them seen once, and the ten largest clones take about 0.13%. V usage is TRBV18 and J usage is TRBJ1-4, with D perhaps matching TRBD1 (6 bases). The source material was naive CD4+ T cells sorted from blood. Subset here: CD45RA+ positively selected. The clonotype comes from a man younger than 30 in good health. This chain's CDR3 is CASSPQLTGGIEKLLF. CDR3 sequence (DNA): TGTGCCAGCTCACCCCAGCTGACGGGGGGCATTGAAAAACTGCTTTTT.